A selection of T cell receptor beta chains follows, all from one sample in a study of OX40 agonist ivuxolimab in advanced cancers. The method was immunoSEQ multiplex PCR; TCRdb's version includes in-frame clones alone and lacks a portion of them. The sample has about 67,000 clones; more than 75% are singletons. The sample in question was CD4+ or CD8+ T cells sorted from blood, obtained in a trial of the OX40 agonist ivuxolimab. Receptor source: an adult with an advanced solid tumor such as melanoma, head and neck, liver or kidney cancer. CDR3s include the opening cysteine and the closing phenylalanine or tryptophan. Fields, in order: D gene, J gene, V gene, clone size, CDR3 protein, CDR3 DNA. The D gene is left open where the match is weak. Size values are once, few and many counts, or a class for expanded clones, and some rows have none.

NA	TRBJ2-1	TRBV5-1	NA	CASSVDDSYNEQFF	TGCGCCAGCAGCGTGGACGACTCCTACAATGAGCAGTTCTTC
NA	TRBJ2-7	TRBV19	NA	CASSVGRNYEQYF	TGTGCCAGTAGTGTGGGGCGTAACTACGAGCAGTACTTC
NA	TRBJ2-3	TRBV19	NA	CASSLPPGQTQYF	TGTGCCAGTAGTCTTCCGCCCGGGCAGACGCAGTATTTT
NA	TRBJ1-1	TRBV5-1	once	CASSLGAQEPFGEAFF	TGCGCCAGCAGCTTGGGTGCGCAGGAGCCATTTGGTGAAGCTTTCTTT
NA	TRBJ1-2	TRBV5-1	NA	CASSPLGGDEGGYTF	TGCGCCAGCAGCCCCTTGGGAGGGGATGAGGGGGGCTACACCTTC
TRBD1	TRBJ1-4	TRBV18	NA	CASSPPGTGTEKLFF	TGTGCCAGCTCACCTCCCGGGACAGGGACTGAAAAACTGTTTTTT
TRBD1	TRBJ2-1	TRBV5-1	NA	CASSSGQPYNEQFF	TGCGCCAGCAGTTCGGGACAGCCCTACAATGAGCAGTTCTTC
NA	TRBJ2-7	TRBV6-6	NA	CASSYDKNYEQYF	TGTGCCAGCAGCTACGACAAGAACTACGAGCAGTACTTC
NA	TRBJ1-5	TRBV7-9	few	CASSRGVNQPQHF	TGTGCCAGCAGCCGTGGAGTCAATCAGCCCCAGCATTTT
TRBD1	TRBJ2-3	TRBV7-3	NA	CASSSDRGSDTQYF	TGTGCCAGCAGTTCTGACAGGGGTTCAGATACGCAGTATTTT
TRBD1	TRBJ2-5	TRBV7-2	NA	CASTTGGGSETQYF	TGTGCCAGTACAACAGGGGGTGGGTCAGAGACCCAGTACTTC
NA	TRBJ1-5	TRBV21-1	NA	CASSKEGRDSNQPQHF	TGTGCCAGCAGCAAAGAGGGCAGGGATAGCAATCAGCCCCAGCATTTT
NA	TRBJ1-4	TRBV7-8	NA	CASSFPLSRLINEKLFF	TGTGCCAGCAGCTTCCCCCTTAGCCGGCTAATCAATGAAAAACTGTTTTTT
NA	TRBJ1-6	TRBV7-2	NA	CASSLLGQNNSPLHF	TGTGCCAGCAGCTTATTGGGCCAGAACAATTCACCCCTCCACTTT
NA	TRBJ2-7	TRBV4-3	NA	CASSPSIGGGHSYEQYF	TGCGCCAGCAGCCCCAGTATTGGAGGGGGCCACTCCTACGAGCAGTACTTC
NA	TRBJ2-3	TRBV7-2	NA	CASSPQVGGADTQYF	TGTGCCAGCAGCCCCCAGGTGGGCGGGGCGGATACGCAGTATTTT
NA	TRBJ1-6	TRBV25-1	NA	CAGRSGTNSPLHF	TGTGCCGGCAGATCCGGGACAAATTCACCCCTCCACTTT
NA	TRBJ2-3	TRBV7-2	NA	CASTIWGSDTQYF	TGTGCCAGCACCATTTGGGGGTCAGATACGCAGTATTTT
NA	TRBJ2-4	TRBV10-3	NA	CAISGATNIQYF	TGTGCCATCAGCGGGGCGACCAACATTCAGTACTTC
NA	TRBJ2-1	TRBV9	NA	CASSEPRGGPGLGGEQFF	TGTGCCAGCAGCGAACCGCGAGGGGGCCCGGGACTAGGGGGTGAGCAGTTCTTC
NA	TRBJ1-4	TRBV7-9	NA	CASSLEAGGRTNEKLFF	TGTGCCAGCAGCTTAGAGGCCGGGGGCAGGACTAATGAAAAACTGTTTTTT
NA	TRBJ1-5	TRBV13	NA	CASSLMGQPQHF	TGTGCCAGCAGCTTAATGGGTCAGCCCCAGCATTTT
NA	TRBJ1-1	TRBV10-3	NA	CATSYDEYYTEAFF	TGTGCCACGAGCTACGACGAATACTACACTGAAGCTTTCTTT
TRBD1	TRBJ2-7	TRBV2	NA	CASSRGQVYEQYF	TGTGCCAGCAGTCGGGGACAGGTCTACGAGCAGTACTTC
NA	TRBJ1-6	TRBV10-3	NA	CAIRKEGSPLHF	TGTGCCATCCGAAAGGAAGGTTCACCCCTCCACTTT
TRBD1	TRBJ1-2	TRBV5-6	few	CASSLVDRVGYTF	TGTGCCAGCAGCTTGGTGGACAGGGTTGGCTACACCTTC
NA	TRBJ1-4	TRBV2	NA	CASSGPSGSFEKLFF	TGTGCCAGCAGTGGCCCCTCAGGGAGTTTCGAAAAACTGTTTTTT
NA	TRBJ1-2	TRBV29-1	NA	CSVGSLPGSYTF	TGCAGCGTTGGCTCCCTTCCAGGGTCCTACACCTTC
NA	TRBJ2-7	TRBV7-2	NA	CASSRSQMQQYF	TGTGCCAGCAGCAGATCACAGATGCAGCAGTACTTC
NA	TRBJ1-6	TRBV6-5	few	CASSLSYFGDSPLHF	TGTGCCAGCAGCCTTTCTTACTTCGGGGATTCACCCCTCCACTTT
TRBD2	TRBJ2-3	TRBV5-6	few	CASSLASGSQYF	TGTGCCAGCAGCTTGGCTAGCGGGTCGCAGTATTTT
NA	TRBJ1-2	TRBV7-2	NA	CASSKQANYGYTF	TGTGCCAGCAGCAAACAAGCTAACTATGGCTACACCTTC
NA	TRBJ2-2	TRBV11-2	NA	CASSLDRGVAGELFF	TGTGCCAGCAGCTTAGATAGAGGGGTGGCCGGGGAGCTGTTTTTT
TRBD2	TRBJ2-1	TRBV6-1	NA	CASSERVAGGTYNEQFF	TGTGCCAGCAGTGAACGGGTAGCGGGGGGTACCTACAATGAGCAGTTCTTC
NA	TRBJ2-7	TRBV6-5	NA	CASSFLRTPSEQYF	TGTGCCAGCAGTTTCTTGAGGACTCCCTCCGAGCAGTACTTC
TRBD1	TRBJ2-7	TRBV29-1	NA	CSVGRDRGSYEQYF	TGCAGCGTTGGTCGGGACAGGGGATCCTACGAGCAGTACTTC
NA	TRBJ2-1	TRBV7-2	NA	CASSPYWAGSYNEQFF	TGTGCCAGCAGCCCGTACTGGGCGGGGAGTTACAATGAGCAGTTCTTC
NA	TRBJ1-2	TRBV7-6	NA	CASSLGPNYGYTF	TGTGCCAGCAGCTTAGGACCGAACTATGGCTACACCTTC
NA	TRBJ1-2	TRBV18	NA	CASTRRESDGYTF	TGTGCCAGCACCAGGCGGGAATCTGATGGCTACACCTTC
NA	TRBJ2-4	TRBV7-2	NA	CASSLTGRGNIQYF	TGTGCCAGCAGCTTAACAGGGAGGGGAAACATTCAGTACTTC
TRBD1	TRBJ1-1	TRBV6-5	NA	CASSSEGAQDTEAFF	TGTGCCAGCAGTAGTGAGGGGGCCCAGGACACTGAAGCTTTCTTT
NA	TRBJ1-2	TRBV7-2	NA	CAEGTTNYGYTF	TGTGCCGAGGGGACAACTAACTATGGCTACACCTTC